This TCR beta chain emerged from a study of Ad26.COV2.S vaccination and SARS-CoV-2 variants. Study-wide context: Intramuscularly, Ad26.COV2.S was given either once or twice, 56 days apart. Study-wide results and limits: Analytic work on TCR breadth and depth might have understated the full extent of total T cell responses.

In regard to this clone: The target antigen is unknown.

The assay was immunoSEQ multiplex PCR, and TCRdb's table has in-frame clones only and misses some. Among a few hundred thousand clones, roughly 90% were seen once, and the ten largest hold around 5.5%. Documented treatment: 15 to 20 received Ad26.COV2.S at low or high dose, single or two shots; 5 received placebo; per-sample allocation not given. Day 63 after the first vaccine or placebo injection was the time point for sampling. Cohort 1b enrolled adults aged 18-55 years in Boston. An Ad26 vector that expressed Wuhan-strain SARS-CoV-2 spike constituted the vaccine. The CDR3 is made up of 12 amino acids. V lost 4 bases to trimming and J lost 7 bases, with 9 bases between them. The V gene's germline CDR1 is LGHDT and CDR2 YNNKEL (reference sequence).

The chain couples TRBV3-1 (or the pseudogene TRBV3-2) to TRBJ2-3; D gene uncertain. The receptor comes from a person between 18 and 65 years old who received the Ad26.COV2.S COVID-19 vaccine or a placebo. Sample: peripheral blood, taken in a trial of Ad26.COV2.S vaccine versus placebo. This chain's CDR3 is CASSPSLYTQYF. As DNA, the CDR3 is TGTGCCAGCAGCCCTTCGCTTTATACGCAGTATTTT.